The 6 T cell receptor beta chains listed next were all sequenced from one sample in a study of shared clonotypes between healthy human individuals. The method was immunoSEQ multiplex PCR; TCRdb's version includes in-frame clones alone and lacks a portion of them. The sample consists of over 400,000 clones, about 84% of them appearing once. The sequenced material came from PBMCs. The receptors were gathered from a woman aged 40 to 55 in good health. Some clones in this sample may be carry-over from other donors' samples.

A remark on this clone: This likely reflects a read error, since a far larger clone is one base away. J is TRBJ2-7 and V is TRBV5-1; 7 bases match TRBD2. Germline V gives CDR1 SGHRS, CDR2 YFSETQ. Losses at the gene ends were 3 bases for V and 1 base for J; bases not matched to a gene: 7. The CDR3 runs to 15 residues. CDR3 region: CASSSVLALSYEQYF. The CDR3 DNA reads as TGCGCCAGCAGCTCCGTACTAGCGTTATCCTACGAGCAGTACTTC.

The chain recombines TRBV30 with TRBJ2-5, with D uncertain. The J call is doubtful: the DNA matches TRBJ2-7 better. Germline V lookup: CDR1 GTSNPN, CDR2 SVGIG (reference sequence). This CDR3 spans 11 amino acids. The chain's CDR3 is CAWSDTYEQYF. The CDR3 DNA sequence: TGTGCCTGGAGCGACACCTACGAGCAGTACTTC.

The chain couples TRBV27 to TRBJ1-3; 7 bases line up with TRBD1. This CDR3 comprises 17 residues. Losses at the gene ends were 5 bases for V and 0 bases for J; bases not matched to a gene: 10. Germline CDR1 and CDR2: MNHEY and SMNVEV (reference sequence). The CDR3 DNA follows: TGTGCCAGCAGTCCGCTAATGGGACAGTTCTCTGGAAACACCATATATTTT. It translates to CASSPLMGQFSGNTIYF.

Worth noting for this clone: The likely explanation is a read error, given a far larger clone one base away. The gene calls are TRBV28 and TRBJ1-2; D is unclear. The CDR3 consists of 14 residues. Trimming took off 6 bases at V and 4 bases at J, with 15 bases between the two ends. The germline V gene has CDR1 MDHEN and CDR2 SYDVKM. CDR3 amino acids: CASRPQVQRYGYTF. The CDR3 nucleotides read TGTGCCAGCAGGCCGCAGGTACAGCGCTATGGCTACACCTTC.

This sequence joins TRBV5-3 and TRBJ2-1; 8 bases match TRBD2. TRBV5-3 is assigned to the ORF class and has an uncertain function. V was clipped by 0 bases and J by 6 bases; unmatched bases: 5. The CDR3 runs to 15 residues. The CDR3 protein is CARSLAGRAGNEQFF. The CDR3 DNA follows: TGTGCCAGAAGCTTGGCCGGGAGGGCCGGCAATGAGCAGTTCTTC.

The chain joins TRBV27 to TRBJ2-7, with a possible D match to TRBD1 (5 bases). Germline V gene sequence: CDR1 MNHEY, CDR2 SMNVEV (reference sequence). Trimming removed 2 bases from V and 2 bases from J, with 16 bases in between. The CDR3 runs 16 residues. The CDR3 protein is CASSLSSAGITYEQYF. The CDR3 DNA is TGTGCCAGCAGTTTAAGCTCGGCAGGGATAACCTACGAGCAGTACTTC.